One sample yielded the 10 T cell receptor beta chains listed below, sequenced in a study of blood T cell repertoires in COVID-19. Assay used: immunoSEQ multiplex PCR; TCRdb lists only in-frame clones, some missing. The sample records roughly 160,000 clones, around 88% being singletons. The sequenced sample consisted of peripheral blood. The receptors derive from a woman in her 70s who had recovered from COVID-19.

The CDR3 DNA is TGTGCCAGCAGTTTCGTAGCAGTGGGGGGGTACGAGCAGTACTTC. It translates to CASSFVAVGGYEQYF. The chain has TRBV28 and TRBJ2-7; 7 positions agree with TRBD2. Trimming took 3 bases from V and 4 from J; bases not matched to a gene: 9. The CDR3 loop spans 15 amino acids. CDR1 is MDHEN, CDR2 SYDVKM, per germline.

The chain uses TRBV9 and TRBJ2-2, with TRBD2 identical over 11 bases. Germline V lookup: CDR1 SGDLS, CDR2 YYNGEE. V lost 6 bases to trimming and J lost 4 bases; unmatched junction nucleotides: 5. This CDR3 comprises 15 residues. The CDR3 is CASKGTSGVTGELFF. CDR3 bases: TGTGCCAGCAAAGGGACTAGCGGAGTCACCGGGGAGCTGTTTTTT.

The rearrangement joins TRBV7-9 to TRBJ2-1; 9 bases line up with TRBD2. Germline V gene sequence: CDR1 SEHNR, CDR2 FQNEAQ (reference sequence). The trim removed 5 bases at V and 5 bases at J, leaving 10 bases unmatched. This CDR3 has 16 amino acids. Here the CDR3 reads CASSHLAGAGNNEQFF. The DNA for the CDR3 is TGTGCCAGCAGCCACTTAGCGGGAGCGGGGAACAATGAGCAGTTCTTC.

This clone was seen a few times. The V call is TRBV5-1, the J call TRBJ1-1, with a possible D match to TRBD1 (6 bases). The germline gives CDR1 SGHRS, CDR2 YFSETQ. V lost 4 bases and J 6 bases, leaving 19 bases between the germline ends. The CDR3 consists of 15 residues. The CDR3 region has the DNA TGCGCCAGCAGCGTGGCCCCCCTGGGGGGGCCTGAAGCTTTCTTT. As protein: CASSVAPLGGPEAFF.

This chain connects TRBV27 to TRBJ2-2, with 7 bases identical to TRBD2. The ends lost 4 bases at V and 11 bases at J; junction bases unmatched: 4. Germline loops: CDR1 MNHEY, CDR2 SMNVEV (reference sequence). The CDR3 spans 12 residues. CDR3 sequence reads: CASSWGTTELFF. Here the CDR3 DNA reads TGTGCCAGCAGTTGGGGGACTACCGAGCTGTTTTTT.

CDR3 in DNA: TGTGCCAGCAGCTTGGGGACAGGGGGGGAAGAGACCCAGTACTTC. Translation gives CASSLGTGGEETQYF. This chain joins TRBV11-1 and TRBJ2-5; TRBD1 matches at 11 bases. Germline CDR1 and CDR2: SGHAT and FQDESV (reference sequence). Trimming took 3 bases from V and 3 from J; bases not matched to a gene: 3. CDR3 size: 15 residues.

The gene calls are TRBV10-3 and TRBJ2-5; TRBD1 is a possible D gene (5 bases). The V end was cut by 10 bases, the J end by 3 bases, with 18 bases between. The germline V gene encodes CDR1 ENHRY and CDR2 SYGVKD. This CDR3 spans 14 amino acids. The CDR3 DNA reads TGTGCCACCCTTGGGGCGCCAGGAAAAGAGACCCAGTACTTC. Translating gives CATLGAPGKETQYF.

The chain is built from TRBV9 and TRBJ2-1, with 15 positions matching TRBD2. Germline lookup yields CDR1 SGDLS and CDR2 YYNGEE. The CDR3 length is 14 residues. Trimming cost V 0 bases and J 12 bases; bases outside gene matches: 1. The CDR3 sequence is CASSVVGLAGGQFF. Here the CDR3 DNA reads TGTGCCAGCAGCGTAGTGGGACTAGCGGGAGGGCAGTTCTTC. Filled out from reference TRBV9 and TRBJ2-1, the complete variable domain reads DSGVTQTPKHLITATGQRVTLRCSPRSGDLSVYWYQQSLDQGLQFLIQYYNGEERAKGNILERFSAQQFPDLHSELNLSSLELGDSALYFCASSVVGLAGGQFFGPGTRLTVL.

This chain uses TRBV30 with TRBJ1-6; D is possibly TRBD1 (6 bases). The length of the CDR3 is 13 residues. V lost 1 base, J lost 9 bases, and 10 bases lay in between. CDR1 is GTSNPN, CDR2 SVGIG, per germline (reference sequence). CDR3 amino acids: CAWSGGGGSPLHF. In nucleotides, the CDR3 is TGTGCCTGGAGTGGGGGGGGCGGTTCACCCCTCCACTTT. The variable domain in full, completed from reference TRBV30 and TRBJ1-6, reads SQTIHQWPATLVQPVGSPLSLECTVEGTSNPNLYWYRQAAGRGLQLLFYSVGIGQISSEVPQNLSASRPQDRQFILSSKKLLLSDSGFYLCAWSGGGGSPLHFGNGTRLTVT.

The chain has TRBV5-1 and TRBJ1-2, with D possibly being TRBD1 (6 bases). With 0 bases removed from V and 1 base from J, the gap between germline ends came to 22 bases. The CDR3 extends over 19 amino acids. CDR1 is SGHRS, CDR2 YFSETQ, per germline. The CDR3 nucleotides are TGCGCCAGCAGCTTGGCCGGATTGGGCAGGGGAAGCTATAACTATGGCTACACCTTC. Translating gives CASSLAGLGRGSYNYGYTF.